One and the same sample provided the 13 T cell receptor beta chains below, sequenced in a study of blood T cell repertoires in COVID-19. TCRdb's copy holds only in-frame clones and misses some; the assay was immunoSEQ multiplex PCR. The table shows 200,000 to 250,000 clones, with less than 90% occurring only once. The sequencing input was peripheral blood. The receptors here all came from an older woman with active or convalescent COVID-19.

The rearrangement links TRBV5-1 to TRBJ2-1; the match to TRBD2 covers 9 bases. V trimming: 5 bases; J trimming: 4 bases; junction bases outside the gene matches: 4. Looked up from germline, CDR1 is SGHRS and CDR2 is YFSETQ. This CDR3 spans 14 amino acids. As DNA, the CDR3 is TGCGCCAGCAGTAGGACTAGCGATTACAATGAGCAGTTCTTC. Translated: CASSRTSDYNEQFF.

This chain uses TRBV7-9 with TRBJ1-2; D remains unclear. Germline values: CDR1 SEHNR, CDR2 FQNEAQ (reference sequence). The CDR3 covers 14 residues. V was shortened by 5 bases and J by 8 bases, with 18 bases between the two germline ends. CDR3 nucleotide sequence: TGTGCCAGCAGCGTAGACTCCTTTTCGGGAGGCTACACCTTC. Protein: CASSVDSFSGGYTF.

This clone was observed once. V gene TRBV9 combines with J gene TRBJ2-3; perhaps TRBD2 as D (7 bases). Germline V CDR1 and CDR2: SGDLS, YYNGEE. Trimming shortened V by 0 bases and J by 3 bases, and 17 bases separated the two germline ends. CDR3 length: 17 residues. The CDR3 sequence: CASSVGGGGITTDTQYF. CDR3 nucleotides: TGTGCCAGCAGCGTAGGAGGGGGGGGCATAACGACAGATACGCAGTATTTT.

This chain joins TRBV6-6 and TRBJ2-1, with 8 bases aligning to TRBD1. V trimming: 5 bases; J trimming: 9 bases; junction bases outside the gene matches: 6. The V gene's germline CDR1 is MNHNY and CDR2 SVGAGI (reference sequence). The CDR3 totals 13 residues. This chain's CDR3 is CASSQTGVGEQFF. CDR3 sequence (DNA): TGTGCCAGCAGTCAGACAGGGGTGGGTGAGCAGTTCTTC.

In DNA form, the CDR3 reads TGTGCCAGCAGCCGGTACCAAACCTACGAGCAGTACTTC. Translation gives CASSRYQTYEQYF. The chain is built from TRBV12-3 or TRBV12-4 and TRBJ2-7; no clear D. Trimming stripped 6 bases from V and 2 bases from J, with 11 bases between. This CDR3 spans 13 amino acids.

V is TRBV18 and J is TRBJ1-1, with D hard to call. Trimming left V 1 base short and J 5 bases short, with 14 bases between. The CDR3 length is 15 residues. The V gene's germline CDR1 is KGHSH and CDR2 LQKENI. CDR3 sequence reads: CASSPRADGETEAFF. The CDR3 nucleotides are TGTGCCAGCTCACCACGGGCTGACGGGGAGACTGAAGCTTTCTTT. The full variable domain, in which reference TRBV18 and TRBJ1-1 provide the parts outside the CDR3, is NAGVMQNPRHLVRRRGQEARLRCSPMKGHSHVYWYRQLPEEGLKFMVYLQKENIIDESGMPKERFSAEFPKEGPSILRIQQVVRGDSAAYFCASSPRADGETEAFFGQGTRLTVV.

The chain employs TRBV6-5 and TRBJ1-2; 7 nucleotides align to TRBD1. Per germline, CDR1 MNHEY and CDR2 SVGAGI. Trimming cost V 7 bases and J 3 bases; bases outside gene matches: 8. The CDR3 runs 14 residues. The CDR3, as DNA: TGTGCCAGCATCAAGACAGGGCGGGACTATGGCTACACCTTC. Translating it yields CASIKTGRDYGYTF.

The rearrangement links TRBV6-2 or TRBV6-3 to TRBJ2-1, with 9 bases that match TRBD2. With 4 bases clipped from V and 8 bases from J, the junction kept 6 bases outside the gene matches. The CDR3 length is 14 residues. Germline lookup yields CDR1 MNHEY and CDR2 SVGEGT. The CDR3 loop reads CASSWRGGVDEQFF. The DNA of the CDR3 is TGTGCCAGCAGTTGGCGGGGGGGCGTAGATGAGCAGTTCTTC.

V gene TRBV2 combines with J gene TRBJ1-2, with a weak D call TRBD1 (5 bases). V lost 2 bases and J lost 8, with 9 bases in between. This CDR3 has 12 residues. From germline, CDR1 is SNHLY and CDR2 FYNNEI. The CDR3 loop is CASSETGGGYTF. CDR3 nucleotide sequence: TGTGCCAGCAGTGAAACCGGGGGGGGCTACACCTTC. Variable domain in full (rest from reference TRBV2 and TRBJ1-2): EPEVTQTPSHQVTQMGQEVILRCVPISNHLYFYWYRQILGQKVEFLVSFYNNEISEKSEIFDDQFSVERPDGSNFTLKIRSTKLEDSAMYFCASSETGGGYTFGSGTRLTVV.

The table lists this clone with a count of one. CDR3 sequence: CASSSLAGGPDTQYF. The CDR3, as DNA: TGCGCCAGCAGCTCCTTGGCGGGGGGGCCCGATACGCAGTATTTT. V is TRBV5-1 and J is TRBJ2-3, with 9 bases that match TRBD2. This CDR3 is built from 15 residues. Germline assignment: CDR1 SGHRS and CDR2 YFSETQ. The V segment lost 3 bases and the J segment 6 bases; nucleotides outside the gene matches: 8. The whole variable domain, filled in from reference TRBV5-1 and TRBJ2-3, reads KAGVTQTPRYLIKTRGQQVTLSCSPISGHRSVSWYQQTPGQGLQFLFEYFSETQRNKGNFPGRFSGRQFSNSRSEMNVSTLELGDSALYLCASSSLAGGPDTQYFGPGTRLTVL.

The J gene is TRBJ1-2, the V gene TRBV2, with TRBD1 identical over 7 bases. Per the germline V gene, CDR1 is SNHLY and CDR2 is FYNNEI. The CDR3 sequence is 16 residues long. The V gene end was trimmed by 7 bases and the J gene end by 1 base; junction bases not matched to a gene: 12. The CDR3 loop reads CASKRTGGGDNYGYTF. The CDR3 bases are TGTGCCAGCAAGCGGACGGGAGGGGGCGATAACTATGGCTACACCTTC.

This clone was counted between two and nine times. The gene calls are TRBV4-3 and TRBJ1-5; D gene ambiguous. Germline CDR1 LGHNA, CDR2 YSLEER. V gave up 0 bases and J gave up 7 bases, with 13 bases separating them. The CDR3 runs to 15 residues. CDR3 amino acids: CASSQDTGPGQPQHF. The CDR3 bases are TGCGCCAGCAGCCAAGATACCGGCCCCGGGCAGCCCCAGCATTTT.

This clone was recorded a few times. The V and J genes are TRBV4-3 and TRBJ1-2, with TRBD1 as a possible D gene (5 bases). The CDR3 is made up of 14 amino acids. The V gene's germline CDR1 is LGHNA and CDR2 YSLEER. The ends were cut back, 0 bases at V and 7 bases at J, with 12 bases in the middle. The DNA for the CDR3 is TGCGCCAGCAGCCAAGATTTCCGGCAGGGTGGCTACACCTTC. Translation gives CASSQDFRQGGYTF.